Below, one TCR beta chain is given with its context. This specimen comes from a study of blood T cell repertoires in COVID-19. The wider study: COVID-19 samples, acute and convalescent, were from the United States, Italy and Spain. Nucleic acid was either cDNA or gDNA, and it came from T cells, B-cell-depleted T cells, or PBMCs.

Authors' processing steps: Reference gene primer amplification gave nucleated cell count estimates. Libraries were prepared by immunoSEQ multiplex PCR; TCRdb keeps only in-frame clonotypes and omits some of them. The V and J calls and clone size come from that table; D and trimming were worked out from the DNA. The sample lists roughly 260,000 clones, approximately 87% occurring once. The CDR3 is 15 amino acids. Germline trimming cut 5 bases from V and 4 bases from J; bases unmatched to any gene: 6. Germline V gene data show CDR1 as MNHEY and CDR2 as SVGAGI. The rearrangement links TRBV6-5 to TRBJ2-2; 8 nucleotides align to TRBD1. The sequence came from a woman between 45 and 60 years old with acute or convalescent COVID-19. Sequenced sample: peripheral blood. The CDR3 region has the DNA TGTGCCAGCAGTCACGGACAGGGATCCACCGGGGAGCTGTTTTTT. Amino acids: CASSHGQGSTGELFF.